This T cell receptor (beta chain) derives from a study of blood T cell repertoires in COVID-19. Study-level background: Researchers got acute and convalescent COVID-19 samples from the United States, Italy and Spain. Sources were T cells, B-cell-depleted T cells, or PBMCs; the material itself was cDNA or gDNA.

In the original workflow: Amplification of reference gene primers provided the estimated nucleated cell counts. The repertoire was sequenced with immunoSEQ multiplex PCR; TCRdb's copy has only in-frame clones and lacks some. V, J and clone size were drawn from that table, and D and trimming were deduced from the DNA. The sample lists 85,000 to 100,000 clones, approximately 84% occurring once. This sequence was found in a woman aged 55-75 years with acute or convalescent COVID-19. Sample: peripheral blood.

CDR3 sequence reads: CASSQRTGGGEQYF. In DNA form, the CDR3 reads TGTGCCAGCAGCCAACGGACAGGGGGCGGCGAGCAGTACTTC. The chain combines TRBV3-1 (or the pseudogene TRBV3-2) with TRBJ2-7, with 11 bases identical to TRBD1. Trimming at V came to 2 bases and at J to 6 bases, leaving 3 bases not matched to a gene. The CDR3 is made up of 14 amino acids. Germline CDR1 reads LGHDT; CDR2 reads YNNKEL (reference sequence).